This T cell receptor (beta chain) was found in a study of tumor-infiltrating lymphocytes in primary liver carcinoma. In the study overall: Stage T1-T3 N0M0 and a size of roughly 4.2 to 11 cm characterized the tumors. Per sample, productive TCRbeta reads numbered roughly 3.65 to 7.5 million, similar across tissue types.

The study's findings and limits: Whereas tumor region pairs overlapped more, tumor-adjacent and tumor-blood pairs overlapped less. Top clones occupying all five tumor regions numbered only about 7-24%.

From 500 ng of total RNA, TCR beta-specific cDNA was reverse-transcribed using a constant-region primer. Libraries for TCR beta were built through three nested multiplex PCR rounds, which together made up a slightly modified ARM-PCR procedure. Investigators reported that the first two PCR rounds, at roughly 11 cycles each, used TRBV1-TRBV30 forward primers with a C-beta reverse primer. TCRdb re-derived calls from the multiplex PCR reads in MiXCR, one entry per CDR3 protein. The sample holds more than 75,000 distinct CDR3 sequences; 60% to 75% are singletons and the top ten take 19%. Extraction of RNA together with DNA used roughly 20-32 mg of unsorted bulk tissue. The V segment lost 4 bases and the J segment 4 bases; nucleotides outside the gene matches: 5. CDR3 size: 14 residues. The germline V gene encodes CDR1 KGHDR and CDR2 SFDVKD. This clonotype was seen repeatedly, ten times or more. Its target is unknown.

This TCR came from a man aged 35 to 55 with primary liver carcinoma and hepatitis B virus infection. The chain uses TRBV24-1 and TRBJ2-5; 7 bases align to TRBD2. The sample taken for sequencing was liver tumor tissue from sampling region 1. Subset here: tumor region T1, superior pole. For the CDR3, the DNA is TGTGCCACCAGTGAAGTGAGCGGGACAGAGACCCAGTACTTC. It encodes CATSEVSGTETQYF.